This T cell receptor (beta chain) was sequenced in a study of CD8 T cells in Susac syndrome. The germline V gene has CDR1 SNHLY and CDR2 FYNNEI. V was clipped by 7 bases and J by 7 bases, with 7 bases between them. The CDR3 totals 11 residues. The authors carried out high-throughput sequencing of TCR beta. They applied it to CD8+ and CD4+ T cells obtained from blood. The controls were healthy donors who were matched for age and sex. Both CD4+ and CD8+ T cells were negatively isolated, and TEMRA cells underwent FACS enrichment. Reverse transcription of roughly 0.45 to 1 ug RNA used random hexamers. The CDR3 of TCR beta was amplified by immunoSEQ multiplex PCR across 54 Vbeta and 13 Jbeta. Each CDR3 protein gets one entry after TCRdb re-called the immunoSEQ multiplex PCR reads with MiXCR. The data contain 180,000 or so distinct CDR3 sequences, 85% to 95% of them seen just once; the ten biggest clones take up 0.1%.

This sequence originates from a human donor in good health. Sequenced input: CD4+ T cells from PBMCs. The gene calls are TRBV2 and TRBJ2-2; no firm D call. The CDR3 here is CASNLRGELFF. As DNA, the CDR3 is TGTGCCAGCAACCTCCGCGGGGAGCTGTTTTTT. Full variable domain (rest looked up from reference TRBV2 and TRBJ2-2): EPEVTQTPSHQVTQMGQEVILRCVPISNHLYFYWYRQILGQKVEFLVSFYNNEISEKSEIFDDQFSVERPDGSNFTLKIRSTKLEDSAMYFCASNLRGELFFGEGSRLTVL.